The 12 T cell receptor beta chains below come from one sample, sequenced in a study of CD8 T cells in ankylosing spondylitis. Via MiXCR, TCRdb re-called the 5' RACE reads, giving one row per CDR3 protein. The top ten clones hold 12% of a sample with over 100,000 distinct CDR3 sequences, around 7% of them seen once. The specimen was blood, either unsorted or a sorted T cell fraction (not recorded which). Receptors originate from a male donor with ankylosing spondylitis or in good health (not recorded which).

This clonotype was observed a handful of times. The chain combines TRBV11-2 with TRBJ2-7, with D uncertain. CDR3 size: 11 residues. Trimming removed 7 bases at V and 2 bases at J, with 6 bases between. Per the germline V gene, CDR1 is SGHAT and CDR2 is FQNNGV. The CDR3 DNA reads as TGTGCCAGCACCGATACCTACGAGCAGTACTTC. It is translated as CASTDTYEQYF.

This clonotype was observed many times. The chain links TRBV5-5 to TRBJ2-1, with TRBD1 matching 9 bases. The CDR3 sequence is 16 residues long. The junction had 14 bases not matched to a gene; V was cut back by 9 bases and J by 4 bases. Germline CDR1 reads SGHKS; CDR2 reads YYEKEE (reference sequence). DNA for the CDR3: TGTGCCACCACACCCTCCGGGACAGGGAGGTACAATGAGCAGTTCTTC. Protein product: CATTPSGTGRYNEQFF.

This clonotype was detected ten times or more. The chain joins TRBV29-1 to TRBJ2-7; 7 bases are shared with TRBD1. The CDR3 consists of 15 residues. J was trimmed by 2 bases and V by 3 bases; bases with no gene match: 10. CDR1 and CDR2 from the germline V gene are SQVTM and ANQGSEA. CDR3 nucleotides: TGCAGCGTTGAGGACAGGTCAAGGGGCGCCTACGAGCAGTACTTC. Amino acid sequence: CSVEDRSRGAYEQYF.

This clonotype came up many times. The DNA for the CDR3 is TGCGCCAGCAGCTACCTACCGGGACAGGGGATTTACGAGCAGTACTTC. Translating it yields CASSYLPGQGIYEQYF. The rearrangement links TRBV5-1 to TRBJ2-7; TRBD1 matches at 10 bases. Germline values: CDR1 SGHRS, CDR2 YFSETQ. J was trimmed by 4 bases and V by 3 bases; bases with no gene match: 10. The CDR3 is made up of 16 amino acids.

The gene calls are TRBV7-3 and TRBJ2-1; TRBD1 matches at 8 bases. In germline, CDR1 is SGHTA, CDR2 FQGTGA. The CDR3 spans 22 residues. The V segment lost 5 bases and the J segment 0 bases; nucleotides outside the gene matches: 24. The CDR3 sequence: CASSLPNEGIGTGRSSYNEQFF. The CDR3 DNA reads as TGTGCCAGCAGCCTCCCAAATGAAGGGATTGGGACAGGCCGTTCCTCCTACAATGAGCAGTTCTTC. The full variable domain, in which reference TRBV7-3 and TRBJ2-1 provide the parts outside the CDR3, is GAGVSQTPSNKVTEKGKYVELRCDPISGHTALYWYRQSLGQGPEFLIYFQGTGAADDSGLPNDRFFAVRPEGSVSTLKIQRTERGDSAVYLCASSLPNEGIGTGRSSYNEQFFGPGTRLTVL.

Note on this clonotype: One base away lies a much larger clone, so this may be a sequencing read error. The chain recombines TRBV6-2 or TRBV6-3 with TRBJ2-3, with 7 nucleotides matching TRBD2. The CDR3 has 14 amino acids. The germline CDR1 and CDR2 sequences are MNHEY and SVGEGT. For the CDR3, the DNA is TGTGCCAGCTGTTACCTTCGACTAGCTCATACGCAGTATTTT. Translated, it gives CASCYLRLAHTQYF.

The chain links TRBV18 to TRBJ2-1; perhaps TRBD1 as D (6 bases). Per the germline V gene, CDR1 is KGHSH and CDR2 is LQKENI. This CDR3 is 18 amino acids long. Deletions cut 3 bases from V and 3 bases from J, with 21 bases between. CDR3 residues: CASSPREQGSGGYNEQFF. In DNA, the CDR3 is TGTGCCAGCTCACCTCGCGAACAGGGCTCGGGCGGCTACAATGAGCAGTTCTTC.

There are many counts of this clonotype. The chain is built from TRBV5-1 and TRBJ2-1, with 14 positions matching TRBD2. Germline lookup yields CDR1 SGHRS and CDR2 YFSETQ. The CDR3 has 16 residues. J gave up 4 bases and V 0 bases, and 0 bases lay outside the gene matches. CDR3 protein: CASSLGLAGGYNEQFF. Here the CDR3 DNA reads TGCGCCAGCAGCTTGGGACTAGCGGGAGGGTACAATGAGCAGTTCTTC.

This clonotype appeared many times. The rearrangement links TRBV7-6 to TRBJ2-3; 9 bases line up with TRBD2. CDR1 and CDR2 from the germline V gene are SGHVS and FNYEAQ. The CDR3 consists of 15 residues. Unmatched junction bases numbered 7, after V lost 5 bases and J lost 4 bases. CDR3 sequence: CASSPRSGGSDTQYF. The CDR3 DNA reads as TGTGCCAGCAGCCCCCGCAGCGGGGGGTCAGATACGCAGTATTTT. Combining the CDR3 with reference TRBV7-6 and TRBJ2-3 gives the whole variable domain GAGVSQSPRYKVTKRGQDVALRCDPISGHVSLYWYRQALGQGPEFLTYFNYEAQQDKSGLPNDRFSAERPEGSISTLTIQRTEQRDSAMYRCASSPRSGGSDTQYFGPGTRLTVL.

This clonotype appeared many times. The J gene is TRBJ2-5, the V gene TRBV7-2; possible D gene TRBD1, 6 bases. The CDR3 is 15 residues long. V dropped 3 bases and J dropped 6 bases, with 17 bases sitting between them. CDR1 and CDR2 from the germline V gene are SGHTA and FQGNSA. CDR3 nucleotide sequence: TGTGCCAGCAGCTTCACGGGCCCAGGGGAACAGACCCAGTACTTC. Translating it yields CASSFTGPGEQTQYF.

This clonotype came up many times. The chain employs TRBV7-2 and TRBJ2-5, with D possibly called TRBD1 or TRBD2 (5 bases each). V was trimmed by 3 bases and J by 5 bases, leaving 10 bases between them. The CDR3 has 13 residues. Germline loops: CDR1 SGHTA, CDR2 FQGNSA. CDR3 residues: CASSFTGRETQYF. The CDR3 nucleotides read TGTGCCAGCAGCTTCACGGGGCGGGAGACCCAGTACTTC.

This clonotype has a count of ten or more. The CDR3 DNA sequence: TGCGCCAGCAGCTTGGCCGACACCCCCTACGAGCAGTACTTC. Translating gives CASSLADTPYEQYF. V is TRBV5-1 and J is TRBJ2-7; D uncertain. Per the germline V gene, CDR1 is SGHRS and CDR2 is YFSETQ. Trimming removed 0 bases at V and 2 bases at J, with 9 bases between. The CDR3 spans 14 residues.